A selection of T cell receptor beta chains follows, all from one sample in a study of a mutant IDH1 vaccine in newly diagnosed glioma. Sequencing was performed with immunoSEQ multiplex PCR; in TCRdb, only in-frame clones are kept and a portion is missing. Of tens of thousands of clones listed, 75% to 90% were seen once; the top ten hold about 1.6%. The antigens for these receptors are not known. The specimen comprised PBMCs, sampled from a glioma patient whose treatment included an IDH1 peptide vaccine. The receptors here all came from a man aged 40-49 years with glioma. Both conserved end residues are part of each CDR3. Each record gives: CDR3 length, D gene, V gene, J gene, clone size, CDR3 protein, CDR3 DNA. The D gene is left open where the match is weak. Some rows mark clone size as missing; the rest say once, few, many or name a class of expanded clone.

13	NA	TRBV10-1	TRBJ1-1	NA	CASSEWVAGTAFF	TGCGCCAGCAGTGAGTGGGTCGCAGGAACAGCTTTCTTT
13	TRBD1	TRBV6-6	TRBJ1-2	once	CASSLQGNYGYTF	TGTGCCAGCAGTTTACAGGGGAACTATGGCTACACCTTC
15	NA	TRBV7-9	TRBJ1-1	few	CASSLVTGVNTEAFF	TGTGCCAGCAGCTTAGTCACCGGGGTGAACACTGAAGCTTTCTTT
14	TRBD1	TRBV2	TRBJ2-5	NA	CASRSGTGVKTQYF	TGTGCCAGCAGATCCGGGACAGGGGTAAAGACCCAGTACTTC
14	NA	TRBV19	TRBJ2-1	NA	CASSKLWGNNEQFF	TGTGCCAGTAGTAAACTCTGGGGGAACAATGAGCAGTTCTTC
14	NA	TRBV5-4	TRBJ1-5	NA	CASSSRYSNQPQHF	TGTGCCAGCAGCTCGAGGTATAGCAATCAGCCCCAGCATTTT
12	NA	TRBV7-9	TRBJ1-6	NA	CASSFEDSPLHF	TGTGCCAGCAGCTTCGAGGACTCACCCCTCCACTTT
14	NA	TRBV15	TRBJ1-1	NA	CATSRGTENTEAFF	TGTGCCACCAGCAGAGGGACAGAGAACACTGAAGCTTTCTTT
16	NA	TRBV7-9	TRBJ1-3	NA	CASSLALSGAGNTIYF	TGTGCCAGCAGCTTAGCGCTTTCAGGGGCCGGAAACACCATATATTTT
13	NA	TRBV6-6	TRBJ1-6	NA	CASSLSVDSPLHF	TGTGCCAGCAGTCTCTCGGTCGATTCACCCCTCCACTTT
14	NA	TRBV6-5	TRBJ2-3	once	CASSYGGSTDTQYF	TGTGCCAGCAGTTACGGGGGTAGCACAGATACGCAGTATTTT
16	TRBD2	TRBV23-1	TRBJ2-5	NA	CASSQYKREGQETQYF	TGCGCCAGCAGTCAATACAAACGGGAGGGCCAAGAGACCCAGTACTTC
15	NA	TRBV5-1	TRBJ1-2	NA	CASSLDTRSGYGYTF	TGCGCCAGCAGCTTGGATACTAGGAGCGGCTATGGCTACACCTTC
17	TRBD2	TRBV7-9	TRBJ2-1	NA	CASSPWTSGRIYNEQFF	TGTGCCAGCAGCCCCTGGACTAGCGGGAGGATCTACAATGAGCAGTTCTTC
16	TRBD1	TRBV5-6	TRBJ2-7	NA	CASSELGTGPSYEQYF	TGTGCCAGCAGCGAACTTGGGACAGGGCCCTCCTACGAGCAGTACTTC
12	NA	TRBV15	TRBJ2-7	once	CATSRDDYEQYF	TGTGCCACCAGCAGAGATGACTACGAGCAGTACTTC
15	NA	TRBV19	TRBJ1-1	NA	CASSRGGRRNTEAFF	TGTGCCAGTAGTAGGGGGGGACGGAGGAACACTGAAGCTTTCTTT
14	TRBD1	TRBV6-6	TRBJ2-7	NA	CATTPGQFSYEQYF	TGTGCCACAACCCCGGGACAGTTTTCCTACGAGCAGTACTTC
14	TRBD1	TRBV6-1	TRBJ2-7	NA	CASRPGQVIYEQYF	TGTGCCAGCAGACCTGGACAGGTCATCTACGAGCAGTACTTC
15	NA	TRBV19	TRBJ2-3	NA	CASISGGRGADTQYF	TGTGCCAGTATTAGCGGCGGCCGCGGGGCAGATACGCAGTATTTT
14	TRBD2	TRBV7-9	TRBJ2-4	NA	CASSSGLAGGIQYF	TGTGCCAGCAGCTCCGGACTAGCGGGGGGCATTCAGTACTTC
14	TRBD1	TRBV16	TRBJ2-5	NA	CASSRGQAKETQYF	TGTGCCAGCAGTCGCGGACAGGCTAAAGAGACCCAGTACTTC
13	NA	TRBV29-1	TRBJ1-6	NA	CSVRTANNSPLHF	TGCAGCGTCCGGACGGCGAATAATTCACCCCTCCACTTT
15	NA	TRBV7-8	TRBJ2-5	once	CASSLGRLTQETQYF	TGTGCCAGCAGCTTAGGCAGGTTGACCCAAGAGACCCAGTACTTC
18	TRBD2	TRBV19	TRBJ2-1	once	CASRNRAGAPTLWNEQFF	TGTGCCAGTAGAAATCGAGCGGGAGCTCCGACTTTATGGAATGAGCAGTTCTTC
11	NA	TRBV20-1	TRBJ2-5	NA	CSARAGETQYF	TGCAGTGCTAGGGCGGGTGAGACCCAGTACTTC
13	TRBD1	TRBV9	TRBJ1-2	once	CASRTTGLNGYTF	TGTGCCAGCAGAACGACAGGGTTGAATGGCTACACCTTC
15	NA	TRBV2	TRBJ2-7	NA	CASSQGDWSSYEQYF	TGTGCCAGCAGCCAAGGGGACTGGAGCTCCTACGAGCAGTACTTC
12	NA	TRBV7-2	TRBJ2-5	NA	CASSSPGETQYF	TGTGCCAGCAGCTCCCCGGGGGAGACCCAGTACTTC
16	TRBD2	TRBV5-4	TRBJ2-7	NA	CASSSGTSGRTYEQYF	TGTGCCAGCAGCTCTGGGACTAGCGGGAGAACCTACGAGCAGTACTTC
13	TRBD1	TRBV6-6	TRBJ1-2	NA	CASSQGASYGYTF	TGTGCCAGCAGTCAGGGGGCCAGCTACGGCTACACCTTC
14	TRBD1	TRBV19	TRBJ1-4	NA	CASSLDRDEEKLFF	TGTGCCAGTAGTCTGGACAGGGATGAGGAAAAACTGTTTTTT
18	NA	TRBV21-1	TRBJ2-6	NA	CASKFKDSPNSGANVLTF	TGTGCCAGCAAATTCAAGGACAGTCCAAACTCTGGGGCCAACGTCCTGACTTTC
14	TRBD1	TRBV19	TRBJ1-2	few	CASGDRGRLDGYTF	TGTGCCAGTGGGGACAGGGGCCGCCTGGATGGCTACACCTTC
12	NA	TRBV27	TRBJ1-6	NA	CASSSYNSPLHF	TGTGCCAGCAGTTCCTATAATTCACCCCTCCACTTT
13	NA	TRBV18	TRBJ2-7	NA	CASSLPISSEQYF	TGTGCCAGCTCACTACCGATTTCGAGCGAGCAGTACTTC
14	NA	TRBV5-6	TRBJ1-1	NA	CASSLRQGYTEAFF	TGTGCCAGCAGCTTGCGTCAGGGCTACACTGAAGCTTTCTTT
14	TRBD1	TRBV28	TRBJ1-2	NA	CASSLRTGGEGYTF	TGTGCCAGCAGTCTAAGGACAGGGGGAGAAGGCTACACCTTC
19	TRBD1	TRBV2	TRBJ1-1	NA	CASSEAGTGDTGWNTEAFF	TGTGCCAGCAGTGAAGCCGGGACAGGGGACACCGGTTGGAACACTGAAGCTTTCTTT
16	NA	TRBV5-1	TRBJ2-6	NA	CASSPGRGSGANVLTF	TGCGCCAGCAGCCCCGGTCGGGGCTCTGGGGCCAACGTCCTGACTTTC
13	TRBD1	TRBV28	TRBJ1-6	NA	CATHRGRDSPLHF	TGTGCCACTCACAGGGGGCGGGATTCACCCCTCCACTTT
13	NA	TRBV10-2	TRBJ2-5	NA	CASRRSNGETQYF	TGCGCCAGTCGTCGGTCGAACGGAGAGACCCAGTACTTC
16	NA	TRBV4-1	TRBJ2-3	NA	CASSQEARPGTDTQYF	TGCGCCAGCAGCCAAGAGGCTAGGCCCGGGACAGATACGCAGTATTTT
16	NA	TRBV10-2	TRBJ2-2	NA	CASSETPGFGTGELFF	TGCGCCAGCAGTGAGACCCCAGGTTTTGGCACCGGGGAGCTGTTTTTT
15	TRBD2	TRBV11-2	TRBJ2-3	NA	CASSTGLASTDTQYF	TGTGCCAGCAGCACGGGACTAGCTAGCACAGATACGCAGTATTTT
16	TRBD1	TRBV7-2	TRBJ2-4	NA	CASSGQSGQIKNIQYF	TGTGCCAGCAGCGGCCAATCGGGACAGATTAAAAACATTCAGTACTTC
14	NA	TRBV10-3	TRBJ1-3	NA	CAISGSEVGNTIYF	TGTGCCATCAGTGGATCAGAAGTTGGAAACACCATATATTTT
15	NA	TRBV6-6	TRBJ2-2	NA	CASSYSGTPKGELFF	TGTGCCAGCAGTTATTCCGGGACACCCAAAGGCGAGCTGTTTTTT
13	NA	TRBV30	TRBJ1-6	NA	CAWTGIYNSPLHF	TGTGCCTGGACAGGAATATATAATTCACCCCTCCACTTT
14	NA	TRBV28	TRBJ1-2	NA	CASLTLDPVYGYTF	TGTGCCAGCCTAACCCTGGACCCAGTTTATGGCTACACCTTC
16	NA	TRBV5-1	TRBJ2-2	NA	CASSLEAGLNTGELFF	TGCGCCAGCAGCTTGGAAGCAGGTCTGAACACCGGGGAGCTGTTTTTT
12	NA	TRBV7-8	TRBJ2-5	NA	CASSPIVGPQDF	TGTGCCAGCAGCCCAATCGTGGGCCCACAGGACTTC
14	NA	TRBV9	TRBJ2-7	NA	CASSSSALYYEQYF	TGTGCCAGCAGCTCCTCGGCCTTATACTACGAGCAGTACTTC
15	NA	TRBV6-5	TRBJ2-1	NA	CASSLGLASYNEQFF	TGTGCCAGCAGTCTCGGGCTAGCGAGCTACAATGAGCAGTTCTTC
17	TRBD2	TRBV7-9	TRBJ2-3	NA	CASSLPRLAGVTDTQYF	TGTGCCAGCAGCCTCCCCCGACTAGCGGGGGTGACAGATACGCAGTATTTT